This T cell receptor beta chain is from a study of blood T cell repertoires in COVID-19 (dated by TCRdb to between 2020 and 2021). In the study overall: Samples covering the acute and convalescent phases of COVID-19 were provided by collaborators in the United States, Italy and Spain. HLA class I and class II types, where available, came from metadata supplied by the sample provider rather than from assay-based typing. The dataset comprised deeply sampled blood TCRbeta repertoires from subjects exposed to, actively infected with, or recovered from COVID-19. The repertoires were released in a freely available public database intended as a resource for research on the immune response to SARS-CoV-2. Samples were obtained from the ongoing ImmuneRACE study (first 160 participants) and from roughly 1,300 subjects provided by 6 global collaborators. The sample metadata nearly always contained a de-identified subject ID, COVID-19 status, age in years and sex. The prospective study material was composed of cDNA or gDNA derived from T cells, B-cell-depleted T cells, or PBMCs. The paper as a whole reports these results and caveats: The quantity of clinical and demographic metadata differed by source and by participant and was supplied without curation.

TCRbeta CDR3 regions were amplified from genomic DNA using the immunoSEQ Assay, a bias-controlled multiplex PCR. Concerning the study's data processing: Within the assay, amplification of reference gene primers was used to estimate how many nucleated cells each sample contained. Sequence reads were collapsed and filtered to measure the absolute abundance of every unique TCRbeta CDR3 rearrangement. Productive Simpson clonality was computed per sample as the square root of Simpson's diversity index over productive rearrangements. Sourced from immuneACCESS, this table was stored by TCRdb with only in-frame sequences that have V and J called. A share of the clones is absent; for the studies checked, an unresolved V gene accounts for under half, and the remainder has no known explanation. V, J and clone size are those of that table, while D and trimming were read from the DNA. Across this sample there are approximately 130,000 clones, with approximately 86% seen only once. Approximately 20% of the sample is held by the ten biggest clonotypes.

Another Seattle source contributed samples from volunteer blood donors who had recovered from COVID-19. The collaborating institutions used their own protocols to collect whole blood in K2EDTA tubes. Collaborator samples were shipped for TCRbeta analysis as frozen whole blood, isolated PBMCs, or DNA extracted from either sample type. Points on this clone: It lacks a known antigen. No per-base quality is available; no much larger clone lies one base away.

Looking up the germline V gene (reference sequence) yields CDR1 LNHDA and CDR2 SQIVND. Germline trimming amounts to 5 bases on V and 6 bases on J, with 3 as the count of junction bases outside the gene matches. The CDR3 starts with the cysteine, ends with the phenylalanine, and has 14 residues. Only the CDR3 region is kept as DNA, spanning 42 bases read in frame from base 1. The TCR sequence derives from a woman in her 50s who had recovered from COVID-19. Recombination joined TRBV19 with TRBJ1-5; TRBD1 fits 11 bases in the junction. Sequenced material: peripheral blood. The CDR3 amino acid sequence is: CASSWTGGLQPQHF. The base sequence is TGTGCCAGTAGTTGGACAGGGGGCCTTCAGCCCCAGCATTTT. The variable domain in full, with residues beyond the CDR3 obtained from the reference TRBV19 and TRBJ1-5 genes, is DGGITQSPKYLFRKEGQNVTLSCEQNLNHDAMYWYRQDPGQGLRLIYYSQIVNDFQKGDIAEGYSVSREKKESFPLTVTSAQKNPTAFYLCASSWTGGLQPQHFGDGTRLSIL.